This T cell receptor (beta chain) originates from a study of CD8 T cells in Susac syndrome. The RNA, roughly 0.5 to 1 ug, was put through reverse transcription using random hexamers. TCRdb analysed the immunoSEQ multiplex PCR reads with MiXCR anew, one entry per CDR3 protein. Of under 200,000 distinct CDR3 sequences listed, approximately 95% are singletons. Both CD4+ and CD8+ T cells were negatively isolated, and TEMRA cells underwent FACS enrichment. The origin of this receptor is a human donor with multiple sclerosis. The specimen sequenced was CD8+ T cells from PBMCs.

The CDR3 here is CASSQVAGYEQFF. The CDR3 bases are TGTGCCAGCAGCCAGGTAGCGGGATATGAGCAGTTCTTC. The rearrangement joins TRBV3-1 to TRBJ2-1, with 8 bases lining up with TRBD2. There are 13 residues in the CDR3. The ends lost 3 bases at V and 8 bases at J; junction bases unmatched: 3. Looked up from germline, CDR1 is LGHDT and CDR2 is YNNKEL (reference sequence).